Shown below are 2 T cell receptor beta chains from a single sample sequenced in a study of cytomegalovirus exposure and HLA in healthy donors. The protocol was immunoSEQ multiplex PCR, while the TCRdb copy is restricted to in-frame clones and leaves out a portion. Of about 200,000 clones detected, 86% appear once; the ten largest clones hold over 1.3%. Sequencing was performed on PBMCs. The receptors here all came from a woman aged 18-29 years in good health and CMV-seronegative.

This clone appeared a few times. The chain employs TRBV25-1 and TRBJ1-6; 7 positions agree with TRBD1. This CDR3 has 14 amino acids. CDR1 and CDR2 from the germline V gene are MGHDK and SYGVNS. The J segment lost 5 bases and the V segment lost 5 bases, leaving 3 bases of the junction unmatched. Here the CDR3 reads CASSHRGDNSPLHF. CDR3 in DNA: TGTGCCAGCAGTCACAGGGGAGATAATTCACCCCTCCACTTT.

The V call is TRBV5-1, the J call TRBJ1-2; possibly TRBD1 for D (5 bases). This CDR3 region has 14 residues. The V end was cut by 5 bases, the J end by 2 bases, with 13 bases between. CDR1 is SGHRS, CDR2 YFSETQ, per germline. The CDR3 region is CASSSGGTNYGYTF. CDR3 nucleotide sequence: TGCGCCAGCAGTTCCGGCGGGACGAACTATGGCTACACCTTC.